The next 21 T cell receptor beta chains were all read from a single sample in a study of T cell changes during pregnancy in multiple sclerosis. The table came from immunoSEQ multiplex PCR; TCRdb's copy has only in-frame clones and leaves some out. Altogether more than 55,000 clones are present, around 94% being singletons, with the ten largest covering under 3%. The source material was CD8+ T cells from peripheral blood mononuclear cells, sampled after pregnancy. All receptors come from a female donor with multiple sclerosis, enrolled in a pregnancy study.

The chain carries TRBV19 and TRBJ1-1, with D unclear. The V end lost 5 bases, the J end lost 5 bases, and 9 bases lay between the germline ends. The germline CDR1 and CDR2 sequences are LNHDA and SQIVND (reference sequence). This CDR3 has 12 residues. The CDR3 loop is CASSVGRTEAFF. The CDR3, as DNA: TGTGCCAGTAGTGTAGGGCGGACTGAAGCTTTCTTT.

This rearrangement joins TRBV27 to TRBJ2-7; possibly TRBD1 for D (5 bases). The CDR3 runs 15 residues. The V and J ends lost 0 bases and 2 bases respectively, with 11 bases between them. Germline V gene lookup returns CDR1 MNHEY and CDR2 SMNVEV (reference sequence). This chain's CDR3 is CASSLSGQGTYEQYF. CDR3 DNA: TGTGCCAGCAGTTTATCGGGGCAGGGAACCTACGAGCAGTACTTC.

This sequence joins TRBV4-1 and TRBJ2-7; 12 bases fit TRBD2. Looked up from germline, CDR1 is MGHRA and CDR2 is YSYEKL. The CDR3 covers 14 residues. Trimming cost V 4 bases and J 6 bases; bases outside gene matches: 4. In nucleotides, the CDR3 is TGCGCCAGCAGCCGACTAGCGGGAGATGTCGAGCAGTACTTC. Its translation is CASSRLAGDVEQYF.

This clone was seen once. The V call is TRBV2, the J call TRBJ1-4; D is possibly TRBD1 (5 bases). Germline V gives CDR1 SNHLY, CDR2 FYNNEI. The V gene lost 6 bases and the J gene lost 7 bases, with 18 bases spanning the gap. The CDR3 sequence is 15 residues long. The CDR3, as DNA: TGTGCCAGCAGCGCGGGACGGCCGGTGGGTGAAAAACTGTTTTTT. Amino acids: CASSAGRPVGEKLFF. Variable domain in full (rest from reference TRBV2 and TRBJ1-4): EPEVTQTPSHQVTQMGQEVILRCVPISNHLYFYWYRQILGQKVEFLVSFYNNEISEKSEIFDDQFSVERPDGSNFTLKIRSTKLEDSAMYFCASSAGRPVGEKLFFGSGTQLSVL.

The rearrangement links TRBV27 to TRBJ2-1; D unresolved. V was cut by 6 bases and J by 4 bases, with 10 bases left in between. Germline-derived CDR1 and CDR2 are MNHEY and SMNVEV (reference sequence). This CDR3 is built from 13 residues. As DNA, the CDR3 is TGTGCCAGCAGCCTTCTAGGTTACAATGAGCAGTTCTTC. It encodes CASSLLGYNEQFF.

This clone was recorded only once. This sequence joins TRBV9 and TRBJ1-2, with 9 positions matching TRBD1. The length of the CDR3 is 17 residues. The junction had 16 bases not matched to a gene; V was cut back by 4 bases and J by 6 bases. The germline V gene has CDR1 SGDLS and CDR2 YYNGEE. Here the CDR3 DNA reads TGTGCCAGCAGCCAAAATATTAAACAGGGGGCGCAGGATGGCTACACCTTC. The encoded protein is CASSQNIKQGAQDGYTF.

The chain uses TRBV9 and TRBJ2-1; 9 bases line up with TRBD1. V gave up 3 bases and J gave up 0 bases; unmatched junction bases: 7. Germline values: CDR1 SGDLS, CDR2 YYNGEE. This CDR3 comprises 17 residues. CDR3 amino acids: CASSGLQGANSYNEQFF. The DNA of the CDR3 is TGTGCCAGCAGCGGCCTACAGGGGGCCAACTCCTACAATGAGCAGTTCTTC.

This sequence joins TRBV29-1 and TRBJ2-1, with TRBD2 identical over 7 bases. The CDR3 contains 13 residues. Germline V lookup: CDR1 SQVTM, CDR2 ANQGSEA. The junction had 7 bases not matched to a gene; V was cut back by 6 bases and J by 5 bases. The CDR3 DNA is TGCAGCGTAAGGGGAGGGAACCACAATGAGCAGTTCTTC. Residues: CSVRGGNHNEQFF.

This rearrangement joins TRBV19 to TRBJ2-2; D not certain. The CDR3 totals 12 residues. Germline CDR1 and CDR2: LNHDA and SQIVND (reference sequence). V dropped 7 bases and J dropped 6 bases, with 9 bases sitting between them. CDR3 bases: TGTGCCAGTACTCTGGGCTCCGGGGAGCTGTTTTTT. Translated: CASTLGSGELFF.

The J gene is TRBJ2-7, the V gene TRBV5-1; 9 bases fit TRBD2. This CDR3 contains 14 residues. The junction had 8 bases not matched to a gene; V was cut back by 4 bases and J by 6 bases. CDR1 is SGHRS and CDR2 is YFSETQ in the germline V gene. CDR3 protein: CASSVASGAGEQYF. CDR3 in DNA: TGCGCCAGCAGCGTGGCTAGCGGGGCGGGCGAGCAGTACTTC.

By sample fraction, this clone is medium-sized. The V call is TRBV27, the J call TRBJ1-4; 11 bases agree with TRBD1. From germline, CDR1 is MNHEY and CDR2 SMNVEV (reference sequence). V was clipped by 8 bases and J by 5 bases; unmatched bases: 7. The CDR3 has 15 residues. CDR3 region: CASEARTGGNEKLFF. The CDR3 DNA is TGTGCCAGCGAAGCCCGGACAGGGGGCAATGAAAAACTGTTTTTT.

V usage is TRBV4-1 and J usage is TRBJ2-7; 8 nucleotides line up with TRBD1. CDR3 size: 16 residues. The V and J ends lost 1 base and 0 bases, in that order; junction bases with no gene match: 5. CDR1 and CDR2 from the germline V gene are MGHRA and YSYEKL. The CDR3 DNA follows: TGCGCCAGCAGCCAAGTCCTGACAGGGGACTCCTACGAGCAGTACTTC. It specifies CASSQVLTGDSYEQYF.

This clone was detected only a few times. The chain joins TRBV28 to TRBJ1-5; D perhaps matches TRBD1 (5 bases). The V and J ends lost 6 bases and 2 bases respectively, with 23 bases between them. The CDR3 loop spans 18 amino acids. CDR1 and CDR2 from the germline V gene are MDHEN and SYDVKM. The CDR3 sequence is CASSLPDIWMSGNQPQHF. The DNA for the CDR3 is TGTGCCAGCAGCTTACCGGACATCTGGATGAGTGGCAATCAGCCCCAGCATTTT.

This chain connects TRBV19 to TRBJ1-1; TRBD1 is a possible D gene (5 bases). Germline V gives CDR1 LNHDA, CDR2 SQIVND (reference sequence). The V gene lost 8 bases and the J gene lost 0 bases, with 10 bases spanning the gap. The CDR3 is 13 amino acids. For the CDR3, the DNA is TGTGCCAGTGGAGGGACGGTGAACACTGAAGCTTTCTTT. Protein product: CASGGTVNTEAFF.

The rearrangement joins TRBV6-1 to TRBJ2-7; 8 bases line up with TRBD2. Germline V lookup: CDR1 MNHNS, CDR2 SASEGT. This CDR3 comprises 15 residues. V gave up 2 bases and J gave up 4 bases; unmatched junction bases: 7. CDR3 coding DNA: TGTGCCAGCAGTGAAAAAACTAGCGGTGAGTACGAGCAGTACTTC. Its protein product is CASSEKTSGEYEQYF.

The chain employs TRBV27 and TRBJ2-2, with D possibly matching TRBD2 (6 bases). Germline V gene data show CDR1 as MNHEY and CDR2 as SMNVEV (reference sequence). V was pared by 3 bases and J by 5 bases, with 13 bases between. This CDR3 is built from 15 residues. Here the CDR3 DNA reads TGTGCCAGCAGTTTTGGAGGGAGTGGAACCGGGGAGCTGTTTTTT. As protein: CASSFGGSGTGELFF.

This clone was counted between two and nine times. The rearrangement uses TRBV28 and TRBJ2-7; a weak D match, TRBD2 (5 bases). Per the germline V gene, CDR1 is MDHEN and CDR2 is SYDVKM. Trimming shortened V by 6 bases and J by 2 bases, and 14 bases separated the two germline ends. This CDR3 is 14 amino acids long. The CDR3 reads CASSPMEDPYEQYF. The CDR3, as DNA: TGTGCCAGCAGCCCTATGGAGGACCCCTACGAGCAGTACTTC.

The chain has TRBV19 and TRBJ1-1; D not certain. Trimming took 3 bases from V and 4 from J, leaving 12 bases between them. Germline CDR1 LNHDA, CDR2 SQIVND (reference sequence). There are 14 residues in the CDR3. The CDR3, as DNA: TGTGCCAGTAGTATGGGAGGGTGGACCACTGAAGCTTTCTTT. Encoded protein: CASSMGGWTTEAFF.

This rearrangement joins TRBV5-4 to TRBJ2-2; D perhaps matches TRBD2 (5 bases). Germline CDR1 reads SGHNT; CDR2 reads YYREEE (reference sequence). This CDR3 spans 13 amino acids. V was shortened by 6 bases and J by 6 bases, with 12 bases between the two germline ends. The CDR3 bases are TGTGCCAGCACCCCCGGAGGATCCGGGGAGCTGTTTTTT. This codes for CASTPGGSGELFF.

For the CDR3, the DNA is TGTGCCAGCAGCGTAGGGAATAGCGGGAGTGATGAGCAGTTCTTC. Protein: CASSVGNSGSDEQFF. The chain employs TRBV9 and TRBJ2-1; TRBD2 agrees at 9 bases. This CDR3 has 15 amino acids. Germline-derived CDR1 and CDR2 are SGDLS and YYNGEE. V gave up 0 bases and J gave up 8 bases; unmatched junction bases: 6.

Here the CDR3 reads CASSAGWGGNEKLFF. CDR3 DNA: TGTGCCAGCAGCGCCGGATGGGGGGGGAATGAAAAACTGTTTTTT. This chain joins TRBV7-6 and TRBJ1-4; possible D gene TRBD1, 5 bases. Germline values: CDR1 SGHVS, CDR2 FNYEAQ. V lost 5 bases to trimming and J lost 5 bases, with 15 bases between them. This CDR3 spans 15 amino acids. Complete variable domain (other parts from reference TRBV7-6 and TRBJ1-4): GAGVSQSPRYKVTKRGQDVALRCDPISGHVSLYWYRQALGQGPEFLTYFNYEAQQDKSGLPNDRFSAERPEGSISTLTIQRTEQRDSAMYRCASSAGWGGNEKLFFGSGTQLSVL.